The next 17 T cell receptor beta chains were all read from a single sample in a study of T cell repertoires in cytomegalovirus infection. MiXCR, applied by TCRdb to the reads, yields one record per CDR3 protein. The sample lists 250,000 to 300,000 distinct CDR3 sequences; about 25% were seen once. The sequencing input was PBMCs. All receptors come from a human donor in good health (CMV status not recorded). Some clones in this sample may be carry-over from other donors' samples.

The chain couples TRBV7-2 to TRBJ2-1, with D tentatively TRBD2 (6 bases). Germline assignment: CDR1 SGHTA and CDR2 FQGNSA. This CDR3 comprises 15 residues. With 1 base removed from V and 1 base from J, the gap between germline ends came to 8 bases. The CDR3 spells CASSLDAGSYNEQFF. Here the CDR3 DNA reads TGTGCCAGCAGCTTAGATGCGGGATCCTACAATGAGCAGTTCTTC. The whole variable domain, filled in from reference TRBV7-2 and TRBJ2-1, reads GAGVSQSPSNKVTEKGKDVELRCDPISGHTALYWYRQSLGQGLEFLIYFQGNSAPDKSGLPSDRFSAERTGGSVSTLTIQRTQQEDSAVYLCASSLDAGSYNEQFFGPGTRLTVL.

This clonotype was picked up a small number of times. V and J are TRBV5-4 and TRBJ2-2; D is perhaps TRBD1 or TRBD2 (6 bases each). Germline loops: CDR1 SGHNT, CDR2 YYREEE (reference sequence). CDR3 length: 16 residues. Trimming cost V 4 bases and J 0 bases, with 13 bases left between them. The CDR3 nucleotides read TGTGCCAGCAGCCCGGGGGCGTCTGCGAACACCGGGGAGCTGTTTTTT. Translating gives CASSPGASANTGELFF.

This chain joins TRBV15 and TRBJ2-7; D remains ambiguous. The CDR3 has 13 residues. The V end lost 0 bases, the J end lost 4 bases, and 7 bases lay between the germline ends. CDR1 is LNHNV and CDR2 is YYDKDF in the germline V gene (reference sequence). CDR3 amino acids: CATSRDIFYEQYF. CDR3 nucleotide sequence: TGTGCCACCAGCAGAGATATATTTTACGAGCAGTACTTC.

The chain links TRBV29-1 to TRBJ2-3, with a tentative D call TRBD2 (6 bases). The CDR3 extends over 13 amino acids. The V end lost 5 bases, the J end lost 1 base, and 10 bases lay between the germline ends. Germline V gene lookup returns CDR1 SQVTM and CDR2 ANQGSEA. CDR3 sequence (DNA): TGCAGCGTTCCTCGCGGGGGCACAGATACGCAGTATTTT. Amino acid sequence: CSVPRGGTDTQYF.

This clonotype was counted at least ten times. The chain couples TRBV7-2 to TRBJ2-7; 7 positions match TRBD2. CDR1 SGHTA and CDR2 FQGNSA come from the germline V gene. This CDR3 is built from 15 residues. V lost 5 bases to trimming and J lost 3 bases; unmatched junction nucleotides: 10. This CDR3 is CASSTWGGRGYEQYF. Here the CDR3 DNA reads TGTGCCAGCAGCACTTGGGGAGGGAGGGGCTACGAGCAGTACTTC.

J is TRBJ2-3 and V is TRBV15; TRBD2 might be the D (5 bases). The CDR3 consists of 14 residues. Germline V lookup: CDR1 LNHNV, CDR2 YYDKDF (reference sequence). The V gene lost 4 bases and the J gene lost 0 bases, with 8 bases spanning the gap. The DNA for the CDR3 is TGTGCCACCAGCAAACGGGGTAGCACAGATACGCAGTATTTT. Its translation: CATSKRGSTDTQYF.

This clonotype was seen more than once but under ten times. The CDR3 bases are TGTGCCAGCAGTTTATCCGGGACAGGGGCCTACGAGCAGTACTTC. This gives the protein CASSLSGTGAYEQYF. The chain uses TRBV28 and TRBJ2-7; TRBD1 agrees at 10 bases. With V trimmed by 1 base and J by 2 bases, 2 bases remained unmatched. Looked up from germline, CDR1 is MDHEN and CDR2 is SYDVKM. CDR3 length: 15 residues.

This clonotype appeared many times. The J gene is TRBJ2-2, the V gene TRBV7-9; D unresolved. Germline loops: CDR1 SEHNR, CDR2 FQNEAQ (reference sequence). With 1 base removed from V and 4 bases from J, the gap between germline ends came to 7 bases. The CDR3 loop spans 14 amino acids. The CDR3 sequence is CASSLVHLTGELFF. The CDR3 DNA sequence: TGTGCCAGCAGCTTAGTCCATCTCACCGGGGAGCTGTTTTTT.

This chain links TRBV2 with TRBJ1-1; TRBD1 is a possible D gene (5 bases). From germline, CDR1 is SNHLY and CDR2 FYNNEI. V lost 6 bases and J 1 base, leaving 15 bases between the germline ends. This CDR3 is built from 15 residues. CDR3 sequence: CASRALRDPNTEAFF. The CDR3, as DNA: TGTGCCAGCAGGGCCCTCCGGGACCCGAACACTGAAGCTTTCTTT. Full variable domain (remainder filled in from reference TRBV2 and TRBJ1-1): EPEVTQTPSHQVTQMGQEVILRCVPISNHLYFYWYRQILGQKVEFLVSFYNNEISEKSEIFDDQFSVERPDGSNFTLKIRSTKLEDSAMYFCASRALRDPNTEAFFGQGTRLTVV.

This clonotype has just a few counts. This sequence joins TRBV10-3 and TRBJ1-2, with 7 bases matching TRBD1. Germline V gene lookup returns CDR1 ENHRY and CDR2 SYGVKD. This CDR3 region has 13 residues. V shed 6 bases and J 4 bases; nucleotides not matched to a gene: 5. The CDR3 region is CAIRGTAAYGYTF. The DNA for the CDR3 is TGTGCCATCAGGGGGACAGCGGCCTATGGCTACACCTTC.

As DNA, the CDR3 is TGTGCCAGCAGCTTTGGGCGGCTCACAGATACGCAGTATTTT. Its translation is CASSFGRLTDTQYF. The rearrangement links TRBV7-2 to TRBJ2-3; D gene uncertain. The CDR3 loop spans 14 amino acids. Germline V lookup: CDR1 SGHTA, CDR2 FQGNSA. V shed 3 bases and J shed 2 bases, with 9 bases lying between them.

This clonotype has more than one count but fewer than ten. This rearrangement joins TRBV7-6 to TRBJ2-7; D might be TRBD2 (6 bases). V was clipped by 5 bases and J by 3 bases, with 17 bases between them. CDR3 size: 15 residues. CDR1 is SGHVS, CDR2 FNYEAQ, per germline. CDR3 amino acids: CASSPRGGQYYEQYF. CDR3 DNA sequence: TGTGCCAGCAGCCCCCGGGGAGGCCAGTACTACGAGCAGTACTTC.

With respect to this clonotype: This clone may be a read error of a much larger clone one base away. The CDR3 is CASSVPSSLSPHHF. The CDR3 coding sequence is TGTGCCAGCAGCGTCCCCAGCTCCCTCTCACCCCACCACTTT. This sequence joins TRBV11-2 and TRBJ1-6; no reliable D call. CDR3 length equals 14 residues. CDR1 is SGHAT, CDR2 FQNNGV, per germline.

This clonotype was recorded a few times. The chain couples TRBV10-2 to TRBJ2-5; D is undetermined. In germline, CDR1 is WSHSY, CDR2 SAAADI. Deletions cut 5 bases from V and 5 bases from J, with 9 bases between. The CDR3 is 12 residues long. The CDR3 reads CASSIIDETQYF. Here the CDR3 DNA reads TGCGCCAGCAGTATAATAGATGAGACCCAGTACTTC.

This clonotype appeared a few times. V and J are TRBV7-2 and TRBJ1-1; 7 bases are a match to TRBD1. With 5 bases clipped from V and 0 bases from J, the junction kept 6 bases outside the gene matches. Germline V lookup: CDR1 SGHTA, CDR2 FQGNSA. The CDR3 has 15 residues. In nucleotides, the CDR3 is TGTGCCAGCAGCCCCAGGGGGTTTCTGAACACTGAAGCTTTCTTT. Its protein product is CASSPRGFLNTEAFF. Combining the CDR3 with reference TRBV7-2 and TRBJ1-1 gives the whole variable domain GAGVSQSPSNKVTEKGKDVELRCDPISGHTALYWYRQSLGQGLEFLIYFQGNSAPDKSGLPSDRFSAERTGGSVSTLTIQRTQQEDSAVYLCASSPRGFLNTEAFFGQGTRLTVV.

This chain connects TRBV11-2 to TRBJ1-1, with 7 positions matching TRBD1. Germline V gene data show CDR1 as SGHAT and CDR2 as FQNNGV. The CDR3 runs 16 residues. With 1 base clipped from V and 4 bases from J, the junction kept 9 bases outside the gene matches. CDR3 nucleotides: TGTGCCAGCAGCTTAGCCCCGGGACAGTTGAGCACTGAAGCTTTCTTT. Translating it yields CASSLAPGQLSTEAFF. The full variable domain, with the rest looked up from reference TRBV11-2 and TRBJ1-1, is EAGVAQSPRYKIIEKRQSVAFWCNPISGHATLYWYQQILGQGPKLLIQFQNNGVVDDSQLPKDRFSAERLKGVDSTLKIQPAKLEDSAVYLCASSLAPGQLSTEAFFGQGTRLTVV.

The gene calls are TRBV2 and TRBJ2-7; TRBD1 agrees at 8 bases. The V and J ends lost 5 bases and 7 bases, in that order; junction bases with no gene match: 4. CDR1 is SNHLY and CDR2 is FYNNEI in the germline V gene. This CDR3 contains 12 residues. The chain's CDR3 is CASSNRGWEQYV. CDR3 DNA sequence: TGTGCCAGCAGTAACAGGGGGTGGGAGCAGTACGTC.